These 19 T cell receptor beta chains were sequenced from one sample in a study of T cell responses to AZD1222 COVID-19 vaccine. Sequencing was performed with immunoSEQ multiplex PCR; in TCRdb, only in-frame clones are kept and a portion is missing. The table shows 120,000 to 150,000 clones, with more than 70% occurring only once. The source material was peripheral blood, sampled 28 days after the second AZD1222 dose. These receptors were obtained from an adult who received the AZD1222 COVID-19 vaccine.

CDR3 sequence (DNA): TGTGCCAGCAGTGAAGGAGGAATACTTTTACCTAACTATGGCTACACCTTC. It codes for CASSEGGILLPNYGYTF. The V and J genes are TRBV6-1 and TRBJ1-2, with unresolved D. V was trimmed by 1 base and J by 0 bases, leaving 15 bases between them. Germline CDR1 reads MNHNS; CDR2 reads SASEGT. This CDR3 has 17 amino acids.

The chain couples TRBV5-8 to TRBJ2-7, with 9 bases identical to TRBD1. With V trimmed by 4 bases and J by 4 bases, 9 bases remained unmatched. There are 15 residues in the CDR3. The germline CDR1 and CDR2 sequences are SGHTS and YDEGEE. The DNA for the CDR3 is TGTGCCAGCAGCACCTCGGGACAGGGTGGTTACGAGCAGTACTTC. It is translated as CASSTSGQGGYEQYF.

This chain joins TRBV5-1 and TRBJ1-5; D remains ambiguous. In germline, CDR1 is SGHRS, CDR2 YFSETQ. Between the trimmed V and J ends, which lost 1 base and 2 bases, there was a span of 10 bases. This CDR3 is built from 15 residues. The CDR3 is CASSLSPGGNQPQHF. The CDR3 bases are TGCGCCAGCAGCTTGAGTCCGGGAGGCAATCAGCCCCAGCATTTT.

The chain couples TRBV5-8 to TRBJ2-7, with D possibly being TRBD2 (5 bases). The V end was cut by 6 bases, the J end by 6 bases, with 19 bases between. CDR1 is SGHTS and CDR2 is YDEGEE in the germline V gene. The length of the CDR3 is 14 residues. This chain's CDR3 is CASTTGPVGVEQYF. The DNA for the CDR3 is TGTGCCAGCACCACCGGGCCCGTCGGGGTCGAGCAGTACTTC. Complete variable domain (other parts from reference TRBV5-8 and TRBJ2-7): EAGVTQSPTHLIKTRGQQATLRCSPISGHTSVYWYQQALGLGLQFLLWYDEGEERNRGNFPPRFSGRQFPNYSSELNVNALELEDSALYLCASTTGPVGVEQYFGPGTRLTVT.

The chain uses TRBV5-4 and TRBJ2-3; no reliable D call. With 4 bases removed from V and 2 bases from J, the gap between germline ends came to 8 bases. Germline assignment: CDR1 SGHNT and CDR2 YYREEE (reference sequence). The CDR3 loop spans 13 amino acids. The CDR3 DNA reads as TGTGCCAGCAGCCCCTTTAACACAGATACGCAGTATTTT. Translating it yields CASSPFNTDTQYF.

The genes are TRBV2 and TRBJ1-2; 7 bases fit TRBD1. Per germline, CDR1 SNHLY and CDR2 FYNNEI. This CDR3 region has 13 residues. Losses at the gene ends were 8 bases for V and 6 bases for J; bases not matched to a gene: 9. The CDR3 DNA reads as TGTGCCAGCTGCGGTCGACAGGGACATGGCTACACCTTC. It translates to CASCGRQGHGYTF. Filled out from reference TRBV2 and TRBJ1-2, the complete variable domain reads EPEVTQTPSHQVTQMGQEVILRCVPISNHLYFYWYRQILGQKVEFLVSFYNNEISEKSEIFDDQFSVERPDGSNFTLKIRSTKLEDSAMYFCASCGRQGHGYTFGSGTRLTVV.

This clone was detected only a few times. V is TRBV18 and J is TRBJ2-7, with D possibly being TRBD2 (5 bases). V gave up 2 bases and J gave up 5 bases, with 10 bases separating them. The germline V gene encodes CDR1 KGHSH and CDR2 LQKENI. This CDR3 region has 13 residues. Here the CDR3 DNA reads TGTGCCAGCTCACCAATACTAGGCGACGAGCAGTACTTC. This sequence encodes CASSPILGDEQYF.

Comment on this clone: A junction boundary mismatches the germline segment, possibly from a read error. The chain combines TRBV4-2 with TRBJ1-5, with TRBD1 matching 7 bases. Germline CDR1 reads LGHNA; CDR2 reads YNFKEQ. The CDR3 loop spans 15 amino acids. In DNA, the CDR3 is TGTGCCAGCAGCCAAGAGGGGACAGCAAGTCAGCTCCAGCATTTT. Its translation: CASSQEGTASQLQHF.

The V call is TRBV6-5, the J call TRBJ1-5; D gene uncertain. The CDR3 has 14 residues. CDR1 and CDR2 from the germline V gene are MNHEY and SVGAGI. V gave up 3 bases and J gave up 3 bases, with 9 bases separating them. The CDR3 nucleotides read TGTGCCAGCAGTTATAAGGGAATCAATCAGCCCCAGCATTTT. It codes for CASSYKGINQPQHF.

The J gene is TRBJ1-1, the V gene TRBV11-3, with D perhaps TRBD1 (6 bases). The V end was cut by 4 bases, the J end by 0 bases, with 9 bases between. The germline V gene encodes CDR1 SGHNT and CDR2 YENEEA. This CDR3 spans 14 amino acids. The CDR3 reads CASSSGGLNTEAFF. The CDR3 region has the DNA TGTGCCAGCAGCTCGGGGGGCTTGAACACTGAAGCTTTCTTT.

The rearrangement uses TRBV7-2 and TRBJ2-7; D might be TRBD1 (6 bases). In germline, CDR1 is SGHTA, CDR2 FQGNSA. The CDR3 consists of 13 residues. With 4 bases removed from V and 2 bases from J, the gap between germline ends came to 9 bases. The CDR3 reads CASSSGAAYEQYF. Written as DNA, the CDR3 is TGTGCCAGCAGCTCAGGGGCCGCCTACGAGCAGTACTTC.

The chain couples TRBV6-5 to TRBJ1-4, with TRBD1 matching 8 bases. CDR1 and CDR2 from the germline V gene are MNHEY and SVGAGI. This CDR3 comprises 16 residues. With V trimmed by 2 bases and J by 1 base, 3 bases remained unmatched. CDR3 nucleotides: TGTGCCAGCAGTTACGTTGGACAGGGAACTAATGAAAAACTGTTTTTT. Translation gives CASSYVGQGTNEKLFF.

The chain uses TRBV3-1 (or the pseudogene TRBV3-2) and TRBJ1-4; the D gene is possibly TRBD1 (6 bases). The length of the CDR3 is 14 residues. Germline loops: CDR1 LGHDT, CDR2 YNNKEL (reference sequence). V was pared by 4 bases and J by 4 bases, with 10 bases between. The chain's CDR3 is CASSPDRLNEKLFF. CDR3 DNA sequence: TGTGCCAGCAGCCCCGACAGGCTTAATGAAAAACTGTTTTTT.

The CDR3 DNA is TGTGTCTCTTCGGGAGCAATTAGTAGCGGGGAGCTGTTTTTT. This gives the protein CVSSGAISSGELFF. The gene calls are TRBV2 and TRBJ2-2, with D possibly matching TRBD2 (6 bases). The CDR3 covers 14 residues. The germline gives CDR1 SNHLY, CDR2 FYNNEI.

The chain carries TRBV30 and TRBJ1-3, with D unresolved. V lost 1 base to trimming and J lost 4 bases, with 8 bases between them. The CDR3 runs to 13 residues. Germline V gene data show CDR1 as GTSNPN and CDR2 as SVGIG (reference sequence). The CDR3 region is CAWSEGTGNTIYF. The CDR3 region has the DNA TGTGCCTGGAGTGAGGGTACAGGAAACACCATATATTTT. Full variable domain (outside the CDR3, taken from reference TRBV30 and TRBJ1-3): SQTIHQWPATLVQPVGSPLSLECTVEGTSNPNLYWYRQAAGRGLQLLFYSVGIGQISSEVPQNLSASRPQDRQFILSSKKLLLSDSGFYLCAWSEGTGNTIYFGEGSWLTVV.

J is TRBJ1-4 and V is TRBV2; perhaps TRBD1 as D (5 bases). Looked up from germline, CDR1 is SNHLY and CDR2 is FYNNEI. V was clipped by 3 bases and J by 2 bases, with 13 bases between them. The CDR3 covers 16 residues. DNA of the CDR3: TGTGCCAGCAGTGACGGATGGGGCGGTACTAATGAAAAACTGTTTTTT. Its protein is CASSDGWGGTNEKLFF.

This chain uses TRBV9 with TRBJ1-5; D call uncertain. V was trimmed by 4 bases and J by 5 bases, leaving 10 bases between them. Germline V gene data show CDR1 as SGDLS and CDR2 as YYNGEE. CDR3 length: 13 amino acids. CDR3 sequence: CASSHDTDQPQHF. Written as DNA, the CDR3 is TGTGCCAGCAGCCACGACACCGATCAGCCCCAGCATTTT.

In regard to this clone: The same CDR3 also results from other DNA sequences found in this sample. The chain recombines TRBV6-5 with TRBJ1-5, with a possible D match to TRBD1 (6 bases). Trimming pared 0 bases from V and 5 bases from J, leaving 8 bases between. The CDR3 length is 14 residues. Germline CDR1 reads MNHEY; CDR2 reads SVGAGI. The CDR3 sequence is CASSYSKGDQPQHF. The CDR3 coding sequence is TGTGCCAGCAGTTACTCCAAGGGGGATCAGCCCCAGCATTTT.

The chain combines TRBV4-2 with TRBJ2-1; D is unresolved. The CDR3 consists of 15 residues. The V gene lost 1 base and the J gene lost 0 bases, with 7 bases spanning the gap. Germline CDR1 reads LGHNA; CDR2 reads YNFKEQ. DNA for the CDR3: TGTGCCAGCAGCCAAGTCCAGAGCTCCTACAATGAGCAGTTCTTC. Translating it yields CASSQVQSSYNEQFF.